The 24 T cell receptor beta chains below were found in one sample sequenced in a study of blood T cell repertoires in COVID-19. Produced via immunoSEQ multiplex PCR; TCRdb's table is partial and in-frame only. This sample has 45,000 to 50,000 clones, with 83% found just once. The sequencing sample was made of peripheral blood. The receptors here all came from an older man in a cohort sampled during active COVID-19.

This clone showed up just once. This chain links TRBV6-2 or TRBV6-3 with TRBJ1-4; the match to TRBD1 covers 11 bases. From germline, CDR1 is MNHEY and CDR2 SVGEGT. V gave up 4 bases and J gave up 6 bases; unmatched junction bases: 4. The CDR3 covers 15 residues. CDR3 in DNA: TGTGCCAGCAGTTCACCGGGACAGGGGGATGAAAAACTGTTTTTT. It is translated as CASSSPGQGDEKLFF.

J is TRBJ1-5 and V is TRBV30; no firm D call. Trimming stripped 3 bases from V and 0 bases from J, with 3 bases between. The CDR3 is made up of 12 amino acids. Per the germline V gene, CDR1 is GTSNPN and CDR2 is SVGIG (reference sequence). CDR3 in amino acids: CAWSYSNQPQHF. Written as DNA, the CDR3 is TGTGCCTGGAGCTATAGCAATCAGCCCCAGCATTTT.

The rearrangement uses TRBV5-1 and TRBJ2-3; 10 bases agree with TRBD2. The V segment lost 0 bases and the J segment 1 base; nucleotides outside the gene matches: 8. Germline values: CDR1 SGHRS, CDR2 YFSETQ. This CDR3 comprises 18 residues. The CDR3 bases are TGCGCCAGCAGCTTGGCCCCTAGCGGGAGAGGGGGCACAGATACGCAGTATTTT. Encoded protein: CASSLAPSGRGGTDTQYF.

V is TRBV28 and J is TRBJ2-1; 9 nucleotides align to TRBD2. Germline CDR1 is MDHEN and CDR2 is SYDVKM. The CDR3 consists of 14 residues. Trimming at V came to 11 bases and at J to 1 base, leaving 6 bases not matched to a gene. This CDR3 reads CASLAGISYNEQFF. In DNA form, the CDR3 reads TGTGCCTCTCTAGCGGGGATTTCCTACAATGAGCAGTTCTTC.

The chain carries TRBV4-2 and TRBJ1-1; TRBD1 is a possible D gene (6 bases). Germline V gene lookup returns CDR1 LGHNA and CDR2 YNFKEQ. Trimming cost V 4 bases and J 3 bases, with 12 bases left between them. The CDR3 consists of 14 residues. The CDR3 bases are TGTGCCAGCAGCCGTACAGGGTGGGACACTGAAGCTTTCTTT. As protein: CASSRTGWDTEAFF.

This chain connects TRBV19 to TRBJ2-7; possibly TRBD2 for D (6 bases). The CDR3 length is 14 residues. Trimming pared 6 bases from V and 6 bases from J, leaving 18 bases between. The V gene's germline CDR1 is LNHDA and CDR2 SQIVND (reference sequence). The CDR3 region has the DNA TGTGCCAGTAGCAGTTTCGGGAGATTAGCCGAGCAGTACTTC. Its protein is CASSSFGRLAEQYF.

The CDR3 here is CASSLESLPYTDTQYF. DNA for the CDR3: TGCGCCAGCAGCTTGGAGTCACTCCCGTACACAGATACGCAGTATTTT. The chain employs TRBV5-1 and TRBJ2-3; D ambiguous. Germline V gives CDR1 SGHRS, CDR2 YFSETQ. The CDR3 is 16 residues long. V was clipped by 0 bases and J by 2 bases, with 13 bases between them.

In its sample, this clone was seen once. The chain employs TRBV3-1 (or the pseudogene TRBV3-2) and TRBJ2-7, with D possibly matching TRBD2 (7 bases). Trimming removed 0 bases at V and 6 bases at J, with 9 bases between. The CDR3 extends over 13 amino acids. CDR1 and CDR2 from the germline V gene are LGHDT and YNNKEL (reference sequence). CDR3 region: CASSQERGGEQYF. In DNA form, the CDR3 reads TGTGCCAGCAGCCAAGAGAGGGGGGGCGAGCAGTACTTC.

The genes are TRBV15 and TRBJ1-1; D unclear. The CDR3 has 14 residues. Germline V CDR1 and CDR2: LNHNV, YYDKDF (reference sequence). Trimming removed 5 bases from V and 0 bases from J, with 10 bases in between. CDR3: CATSLADMNTEAFF. The CDR3 DNA follows: TGTGCCACCAGCCTAGCAGACATGAACACTGAAGCTTTCTTT.

The J gene is TRBJ2-3, the V gene TRBV28, with 12 positions matching TRBD2. The V and J ends lost 7 bases and 5 bases, in that order; junction bases with no gene match: 10. The CDR3 is 16 amino acids. Germline assignment: CDR1 MDHEN and CDR2 SYDVKM. In DNA, the CDR3 is TGTGCCAGCACGGCTAGCGGGAGGGGTGGTAAAGATACGCAGTATTTT. Residues: CASTASGRGGKDTQYF.

This sequence joins TRBV19 and TRBJ2-4; D possibly corresponds to TRBD2 (7 bases). Trimming left V 0 bases short and J 6 bases short, with 15 bases between. The V gene's germline CDR1 is LNHDA and CDR2 SQIVND (reference sequence). The CDR3 is made up of 16 amino acids. As DNA, the CDR3 is TGTGCCAGTAGTATAGAAACAGGGAGGGGTAGAAACATTCAGTACTTC. This encodes CASSIETGRGRNIQYF.

The chain employs TRBV5-1 and TRBJ2-7, with TRBD1 identical over 8 bases. Germline CDR1 and CDR2: SGHRS and YFSETQ. This CDR3 has 15 amino acids. Trimming removed 0 bases from V and 2 bases from J; junction bases left unmatched: 4. The CDR3 sequence: CASSLDRGSTYEQYF. The CDR3 DNA reads TGCGCCAGCAGCTTGGACAGGGGGAGTACCTACGAGCAGTACTTC.

The rearrangement links TRBV6-6 to TRBJ1-3; 8 nucleotides align to TRBD1. V gave up 8 bases and J gave up 3 bases; unmatched junction bases: 3. The CDR3 spans 13 residues. In germline, CDR1 is MNHNY, CDR2 SVGAGI (reference sequence). The CDR3 loop is CASRQGSGNTIYF. For the CDR3, the DNA is TGTGCCAGCCGACAGGGGAGTGGAAACACCATATATTTT.

This rearrangement joins TRBV3-1 (or the pseudogene TRBV3-2) to TRBJ1-4, with D unresolved. V dropped 4 bases and J dropped 8 bases, with 14 bases sitting between them. Germline CDR1 reads LGHDT; CDR2 reads YNNKEL (reference sequence). The CDR3 covers 14 residues. As DNA, the CDR3 is TGTGCCAGCAGCCCCGGAAGGGAGGTAGAAAAACTGTTTTTT. It is translated as CASSPGREVEKLFF.

As DNA, the CDR3 is TGTGCCAGCAGCGCAGGGACAGGAGGGTTCTACGAGCAGTACTTC. It yields the protein CASSAGTGGFYEQYF. The V call is TRBV7-7, the J call TRBJ2-7, with 8 bases aligning to TRBD1. Germline V gene lookup returns CDR1 SSHAT and CDR2 FNYEAQ (reference sequence). V was clipped by 5 bases and J by 3 bases; unmatched bases: 9. The CDR3 is 15 amino acids.

The chain employs TRBV20-1 and TRBJ2-5; 7 bases align to TRBD2. CDR3 size: 11 residues. CDR1 is DFQATT and CDR2 is SNEGSKA in the germline V gene (reference sequence). The CDR3 nucleotides read TGCAGGGGAGGGGAGGCGGAGACCCAGTACTTC. Translating gives CRGGEAETQYF.

CDR3 sequence reads: CASSQLGQGFGNEQFF. CDR3 DNA sequence: TGTGCCAGCAGCCAATTGGGGCAGGGCTTTGGGAATGAGCAGTTCTTC. The rearrangement links TRBV3-1 (or the pseudogene TRBV3-2) to TRBJ2-1; a possible D gene is TRBD1 (5 bases). The length of the CDR3 is 16 residues. V was cut by 2 bases and J by 7 bases, with 18 bases left in between. CDR1 LGHDT and CDR2 YNNKEL come from the germline V gene (reference sequence).

This rearrangement joins TRBV19 to TRBJ2-7, with D possibly matching TRBD1 (5 bases). The CDR3 contains 14 residues. Deletions cut 4 bases from V and 0 bases from J, with 10 bases between. Per the germline V gene, CDR1 is LNHDA and CDR2 is SQIVND (reference sequence). CDR3 coding DNA: TGTGCCAGTAGTACGTACAGGAGCTCCTACGAGCAGTACTTC. Translated, it gives CASSTYRSSYEQYF. The full variable domain, its missing parts supplied by reference TRBV19 and TRBJ2-7, is DGGITQSPKYLFRKEGQNVTLSCEQNLNHDAMYWYRQDPGQGLRLIYYSQIVNDFQKGDIAEGYSVSREKKESFPLTVTSAQKNPTAFYLCASSTYRSSYEQYFGPGTRLTVT.

CDR3 amino acids: CASSRTSGSPDTQYF. CDR3 bases: TGTGCCAGCAGCAGGACTAGCGGGAGCCCAGATACGCAGTATTTT. V is TRBV6-2 or TRBV6-3 and J is TRBJ2-3, with TRBD2 identical over 13 bases. The V and J ends lost 6 bases and 4 bases, in that order; junction bases with no gene match: 4. The CDR3 is 15 amino acids. Germline V gene sequence: CDR1 MNHEY, CDR2 SVGEGT.

This chain uses TRBV28 with TRBJ2-1, with D tentatively TRBD2 (6 bases). V was cut by 1 base and J by 12 bases, with 28 bases left in between. The CDR3 spans 18 residues. The germline CDR1 and CDR2 sequences are MDHEN and SYDVKM. The CDR3 reads CASSLYRQEGARGMRQFF. The CDR3 DNA reads TGTGCCAGCAGTTTATATAGGCAGGAGGGAGCCCGTGGAATGAGGCAGTTCTTC.

The rearrangement joins TRBV6-6 to TRBJ2-7; 16 positions match TRBD2. Losses at the gene ends were 2 bases for V and 6 bases for J; bases not matched to a gene: 4. The CDR3 runs 16 residues. CDR1 is MNHNY, CDR2 SVGAGI, per germline (reference sequence). The CDR3 loop is CASSYGTSGRASEQYF. CDR3 bases: TGTGCCAGCAGTTACGGGACTAGCGGGAGGGCGAGCGAGCAGTACTTC.

A word on this clone: One end of the junction does not line up with germline, which may come from a read error. The chain combines TRBV7-2 with TRBJ2-2; TRBD2 matches 9 bases. Germline CDR1 is SGHTA and CDR2 is FQGNSA. This CDR3 region has 16 residues. DNA for the CDR3: TGTGCCAGCAGATTAGGACTAGCGCCCAACACCGGGGAGCTGTTTTTT. Residues: CASRLGLAPNTGELFF.

This clone was seen just once. The chain carries TRBV29-1 and TRBJ2-3; D gene ambiguous. Germline assignment: CDR1 SQVTM and CDR2 ANQGSEA. This CDR3 is built from 11 residues. Trimming cost V 4 bases and J 2 bases, with 4 bases left between them. CDR3 residues: CSVAVTDTQYF. The CDR3 DNA follows: TGCAGCGTTGCGGTCACAGATACGCAGTATTTT.

The rearrangement joins TRBV7-2 to TRBJ2-1; possible D gene TRBD2, 5 bases. Trimming stripped 6 bases from V and 6 bases from J, with 6 bases between. The germline V gene has CDR1 SGHTA and CDR2 FQGNSA. The CDR3 covers 11 residues. The CDR3 region has the DNA TGTGCCAGCAGACTAGGCAATGAGCAGTTCTTC. It encodes CASRLGNEQFF.